This T cell receptor beta chain was captured in a study of CD8+ T cells in alopecia areata. Looked up from germline, CDR1 is SQVTM and CDR2 is ANQGSEA. The J segment lost 7 bases and the V segment lost 1 base, leaving 3 bases of the junction unmatched. CDR3 length equals 13 residues. Regarding treatment: oral pan-JAK inhibitor, 5-10 mg twice daily. Investigators isolated RNA and reverse transcribed it into cDNA to act as the sequencing template. Sequencing was performed with immunoSEQ multiplex PCR; in TCRdb, only in-frame clones are kept and a portion is missing. The top ten clones hold around 3.2% of a sample with 190,000 or so clones, 55% to 70% of them seen once.

The rearrangement joins TRBV29-1 to TRBJ1-4; 7 bases are shared with TRBD1. This receptor was obtained from a human donor with alopecia areata. Sample: CD4+ T cells sorted from blood, taken at week 4, from a patient treated with tofacitinib. CDR3 sequence reads: CSVEGRGGEKLFF. In DNA form, the CDR3 reads TGCAGCGTTGAAGGCAGGGGGGGTGAAAAACTGTTTTTT. Together with reference TRBV29-1 and TRBJ1-4, the CDR3 gives the full variable domain: SAVISQKPSRDICQRGTSLTIQCQVDSQVTMMFWYRQQPGQSLTLIATANQGSEATYESGFVIDKFPISRPNLTFSTLTVSNMSPEDSSIYLCSVEGRGGEKLFFGSGTQLSVL.